Presented here are 9 T cell receptor beta chains from one specimen sequenced in a study of CD8+ T cells in alopecia areata. Following extraction, RNA underwent reverse transcription to cDNA, which served as the sequencing template. Sequencing used immunoSEQ multiplex PCR; TCRdb keeps in-frame clones, though not all of them. The sample lists 180,000 or so clones; 63% were seen once. Material: CD4+ T cells sorted from blood, obtained at week 0. These receptors were taken from a human donor with alopecia areata.

This chain connects TRBV30 to TRBJ2-7, with 10 bases that match TRBD1. Trimming at V came to 0 bases and at J to 13 bases, leaving 9 bases not matched to a gene. Germline assignment: CDR1 GTSNPN and CDR2 SVGIG (reference sequence). This CDR3 contains 13 residues. The CDR3, as DNA: TGTGCCTGGAGTGTACTGGACAGGGGGGTGGAATACTTC. Protein sequence: CAWSVLDRGVEYF.

The chain employs TRBV7-2 and TRBJ2-5, with 9 positions matching TRBD1. V was pared by 5 bases and J by 4 bases, with 5 bases of the junction left unmatched. In germline, CDR1 is SGHTA, CDR2 FQGNSA. The CDR3 totals 14 residues. The chain's CDR3 is CASSGDRGIETQYF. The CDR3 nucleotides are TGTGCCAGCAGCGGAGACAGGGGGATAGAGACCCAGTACTTC. The full variable domain, completed using reference TRBV7-2 and TRBJ2-5, is GAGVSQSPSNKVTEKGKDVELRCDPISGHTALYWYRQSLGQGLEFLIYFQGNSAPDKSGLPSDRFSAERTGGSVSTLTIQRTQQEDSAVYLCASSGDRGIETQYFGPGTRLLVL.

The chain uses TRBV29-1 and TRBJ2-3, with 7 positions matching TRBD2. The V gene's germline CDR1 is SQVTM and CDR2 ANQGSEA. Losses at the gene ends were 4 bases for V and 0 bases for J; bases not matched to a gene: 4. The CDR3 covers 14 residues. CDR3 coding DNA: TGCAGCGTTGGCGGGAGAACTAGCACAGATACGCAGTATTTT. Amino acid sequence: CSVGGRTSTDTQYF.

The rearrangement uses TRBV25-1 and TRBJ1-6; possibly TRBD1 for D (6 bases). V lost 4 bases and J lost 10, with 20 bases in between. Germline V gives CDR1 MGHDK, CDR2 SYGVNS. The CDR3 has 16 amino acids. CDR3 coding DNA: TGTGCCAGCAGTGGCCTCCAGGGGACTGGATGGTCACCCCTCCACTTT. It codes for CASSGLQGTGWSPLHF.

The chain links TRBV19 to TRBJ1-2; TRBD1 matches 9 bases. Germline V gene data show CDR1 as LNHDA and CDR2 as SQIVND (reference sequence). The trim removed 5 bases at V and 5 bases at J, leaving 3 bases unmatched. The CDR3 sequence is 13 residues long. CDR3 sequence (DNA): TGTGCCAGTAGTGGACAGGGGTGGTATGGCTACACCTTC. Protein sequence: CASSGQGWYGYTF.

This clone was found a few times. This chain uses TRBV7-8 with TRBJ2-7, with D perhaps matching TRBD2 (6 bases). V lost 0 bases and J lost 1, with 10 bases in between. In germline, CDR1 is SGHVS, CDR2 FQNEAQ. The CDR3 spans 15 residues. The CDR3 protein is CASSLAMAGSYEQYF. The CDR3 region has the DNA TGTGCCAGCAGCTTAGCAATGGCGGGATCCTACGAGCAGTACTTC.

This sequence joins TRBV29-1 and TRBJ1-6; D possibly corresponds to TRBD1 (6 bases). The length of the CDR3 is 13 residues. CDR1 is SQVTM, CDR2 ANQGSEA, per germline. Trimming stripped 4 bases from V and 9 bases from J, with 13 bases between. The CDR3 DNA reads as TGCAGCGTTGGGGCAGGGGTTGGTTCACCCCTCCACTTT. Its protein product is CSVGAGVGSPLHF.

The chain couples TRBV2 to TRBJ1-1, with D possibly being TRBD1 (5 bases). CDR1 is SNHLY, CDR2 FYNNEI, per germline. The CDR3 length is 14 residues. V was shortened by 7 bases and J by 4 bases, with 16 bases between the two germline ends. CDR3 coding DNA: TGTGCCAGCAATAAAGAGGACACCAGCACTGAAGCTTTCTTT. Protein product: CASNKEDTSTEAFF.

V and J are TRBV29-1 and TRBJ1-1; D uncertain. The V gene's germline CDR1 is SQVTM and CDR2 ANQGSEA. The CDR3 has 10 amino acids. Trimming shortened V by 7 bases and J by 1 base, and 4 bases separated the two germline ends. The CDR3 DNA sequence: TGCAGCGCCAAGAACACTGAAGCTTTCTTT. This translates into CSAKNTEAFF.